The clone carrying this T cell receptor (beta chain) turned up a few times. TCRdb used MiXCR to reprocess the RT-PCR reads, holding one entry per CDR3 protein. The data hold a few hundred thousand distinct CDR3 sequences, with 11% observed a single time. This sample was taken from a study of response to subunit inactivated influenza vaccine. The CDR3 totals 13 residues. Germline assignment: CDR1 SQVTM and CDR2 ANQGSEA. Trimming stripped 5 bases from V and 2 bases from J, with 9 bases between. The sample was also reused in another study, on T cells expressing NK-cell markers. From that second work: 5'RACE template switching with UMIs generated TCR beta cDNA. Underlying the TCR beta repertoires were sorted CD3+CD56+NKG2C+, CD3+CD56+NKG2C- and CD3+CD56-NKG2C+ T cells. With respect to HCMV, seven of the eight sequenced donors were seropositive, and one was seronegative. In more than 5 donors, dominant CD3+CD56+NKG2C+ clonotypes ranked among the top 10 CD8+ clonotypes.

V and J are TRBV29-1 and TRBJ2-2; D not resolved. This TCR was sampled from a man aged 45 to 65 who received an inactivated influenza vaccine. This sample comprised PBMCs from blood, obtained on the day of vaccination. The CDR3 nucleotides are TGCAGCGTTAGTAGGGTAAACACCGGGGAGCTGTTTTTT. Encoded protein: CSVSRVNTGELFF.